This TCR beta chain was identified during a study of cytomegalovirus exposure and HLA in healthy donors. This CDR3 has 16 residues. Trimming cost V 1 base and J 0 bases, with 10 bases left between them. Germline CDR1 and CDR2: MGHRA and YSYEKL. The repertoire was sequenced with immunoSEQ multiplex PCR; TCRdb's copy has only in-frame clones and lacks some. The sample contains 130,000 to 150,000 clones, nearly 90% of which appear only once. This clonotype originated in a woman between 18 and 30 years old in good health and CMV-seropositive. The chain combines TRBV4-1 with TRBJ1-3; D ambiguous. Sequencing input: PBMCs. The CDR3 here is CASSQGPGSSGNTIYF. The CDR3 region has the DNA TGCGCCAGCAGCCAAGGCCCGGGGAGCTCTGGAAACACCATATATTTT.